These 27 T cell receptor beta chains were all obtained from the same sample, sequenced in a study of blood T cell repertoires in COVID-19. The repertoire was sequenced with immunoSEQ multiplex PCR; TCRdb's copy has only in-frame clones and lacks some. The sample yields roughly 190,000 clones, around 80% seen once. Sample: peripheral blood. These receptors came from a man aged 25 to 40 with active or convalescent COVID-19.

DNA for the CDR3: TGTGCCAGCAGCTTAAGTAGTGGAGGGGCTGAAAAACTGTTTTTT. Its protein is CASSLSSGGAEKLFF. The J gene is TRBJ1-4, the V gene TRBV11-2, with D possibly being TRBD1 (5 bases). The germline V gene encodes CDR1 SGHAT and CDR2 FQNNGV. The CDR3 has 15 residues. The V end lost 2 bases, the J end lost 7 bases, and 14 bases lay between the germline ends.

This chain joins TRBV9 and TRBJ2-3, with a weak D call TRBD1 (6 bases). Trimming shortened V by 4 bases and J by 2 bases, and 14 bases separated the two germline ends. Per germline, CDR1 SGDLS and CDR2 YYNGEE. The CDR3 contains 15 residues. In DNA, the CDR3 is TGTGCCAGCAGCCCCCCTCGGACAGTCACAGATACGCAGTATTTT. Its protein is CASSPPRTVTDTQYF.

The rearrangement links TRBV5-1 to TRBJ2-3, with 10 nucleotides matching TRBD2. CDR1 and CDR2 from the germline V gene are SGHRS and YFSETQ. The CDR3 is made up of 15 amino acids. V lost 3 bases and J lost 5; bases outside the gene matches: 6. For the CDR3, the DNA is TGCGCCAGCAGCTCGTCTAGCGGGAGTAGAGATACGCAGTATTTT. Protein product: CASSSSSGSRDTQYF.

The V call is TRBV27, the J call TRBJ1-2; D may be TRBD1 (5 bases). The V gene's germline CDR1 is MNHEY and CDR2 SMNVEV (reference sequence). The CDR3 extends over 15 amino acids. Trimming left V 6 bases short and J 4 bases short, with 18 bases between. This chain's CDR3 is CASSTKDTGGYGYTF. CDR3 sequence (DNA): TGTGCCAGCAGCACAAAGGACACCGGCGGCTATGGCTACACCTTC.

The chain joins TRBV19 to TRBJ1-2, with 10 bases aligning to TRBD1. The V segment lost 6 bases and the J segment 10 bases; nucleotides outside the gene matches: 11. Germline CDR1 LNHDA, CDR2 SQIVND (reference sequence). The CDR3 has 14 amino acids. CDR3 sequence (DNA): TGTGCCAGTAGCAAACTTCGGGACAGGGGTACCTACACCTTC. Its translation is CASSKLRDRGTYTF.

The chain has TRBV18 and TRBJ2-7; 8 bases map to TRBD1. CDR1 and CDR2 from the germline V gene are KGHSH and LQKENI. V was clipped by 5 bases and J by 3 bases; unmatched bases: 6. The CDR3 runs to 14 residues. CDR3 in amino acids: CASSALDRGYEQYV. The CDR3 bases are TGTGCCAGCTCAGCGCTCGACAGGGGCTACGAGCAGTACGTC.

V gene TRBV7-8 combines with J gene TRBJ2-2; the match to TRBD2 covers 14 bases. The germline CDR1 and CDR2 sequences are SGHVS and FQNEAQ. This CDR3 has 17 amino acids. V lost 6 bases and J lost 1; bases outside the gene matches: 4. The CDR3 sequence is CASRQTSGGENTGELFF. CDR3 DNA: TGTGCCAGCAGACAGACTAGCGGGGGGGAGAACACCGGGGAGCTGTTTTTT. Complete variable domain (other parts from reference TRBV7-8 and TRBJ2-2): GAGVSQSPRYKVAKRGQDVALRCDPISGHVSLFWYQQALGQGPEFLTYFQNEAQLDKSGLPSDRFFAERPEGSVSTLKIQRTQQEDSAVYLCASRQTSGGENTGELFFGEGSRLTVL.

V and J are TRBV11-2 and TRBJ1-6; unclear D gene. V lost 0 bases and J 6 bases, leaving 9 bases between the germline ends. The CDR3 loop spans 15 amino acids. Germline V CDR1 and CDR2: SGHAT, FQNNGV. CDR3 coding DNA: TGTGCCAGCAGCTTAGATCCCCTTCCTAATTCACCCCTCCACTTT. The encoded protein is CASSLDPLPNSPLHF.

The chain couples TRBV9 to TRBJ2-3; TRBD1 aligns across 7 bases. The junction had 5 bases not matched to a gene; V was cut back by 5 bases and J by 2 bases. The CDR3 covers 14 residues. Per the germline V gene, CDR1 is SGDLS and CDR2 is YYNGEE. The CDR3 region has the DNA TGTGCCAGCAGTATACAGGGGACCACAGATACGCAGTATTTT. This encodes CASSIQGTTDTQYF.

This chain links TRBV5-1 with TRBJ2-7; D is possibly TRBD1 (5 bases). Germline V gene lookup returns CDR1 SGHRS and CDR2 YFSETQ. This CDR3 region has 13 residues. Trimming took 4 bases from V and 0 from J, leaving 8 bases between them. The CDR3 protein is CASSRTISYEQYV. The CDR3 coding sequence is TGCGCCAGCAGCCGGACAATCTCCTACGAGCAGTACGTC.

The rearrangement links TRBV30 to TRBJ1-3; 9 bases are a match to TRBD1. Trimming at V came to 4 bases and at J to 8 bases, leaving 18 bases not matched to a gene. The CDR3 is 17 amino acids. Germline CDR1 and CDR2: GTSNPN and SVGIG (reference sequence). CDR3 amino acids: CAWNPYTMDRGRDTIYF. Written as DNA, the CDR3 is TGTGCCTGGAACCCTTACACCATGGACAGGGGACGGGACACCATATATTTT. Using reference TRBV30 and TRBJ1-3 for the parts outside the CDR3, the full variable domain is SQTIHQWPATLVQPVGSPLSLECTVEGTSNPNLYWYRQAAGRGLQLLFYSVGIGQISSEVPQNLSASRPQDRQFILSSKKLLLSDSGFYLCAWNPYTMDRGRDTIYFGEGSWLTVV.

The CDR3 sequence is CASSLPTANTEAFF. CDR3 nucleotide sequence: TGTGCCAGCAGCTTACCGACAGCGAACACTGAAGCTTTCTTT. The chain has TRBV9 and TRBJ1-1; D might be TRBD1 (5 bases). This CDR3 has 14 residues. The V gene's germline CDR1 is SGDLS and CDR2 YYNGEE. Trimming took 4 bases from V and 1 from J, leaving 11 bases between them. Complete variable domain (other parts from reference TRBV9 and TRBJ1-1): DSGVTQTPKHLITATGQRVTLRCSPRSGDLSVYWYQQSLDQGLQFLIQYYNGEERAKGNILERFSAQQFPDLHSELNLSSLELGDSALYFCASSLPTANTEAFFGQGTRLTVV.

The rearrangement uses TRBV6-5 and TRBJ2-1; D perhaps matches TRBD2 (6 bases). Looked up from germline, CDR1 is MNHEY and CDR2 is SVGAGI. Deletions cut 4 bases from V and 1 base from J, with 8 bases between. The CDR3 totals 14 residues. The CDR3, as DNA: TGTGCCAGCAGTTTAGCGGCATCCTACAATGAGCAGTTCTTC. Translated: CASSLAASYNEQFF.

This chain uses TRBV19 with TRBJ1-2; tentative D call: TRBD1 (6 bases). Germline V gives CDR1 LNHDA, CDR2 SQIVND (reference sequence). V lost 5 bases and J 0 bases, leaving 13 bases between the germline ends. This CDR3 comprises 15 residues. The CDR3 bases are TGTGCCAGTAGTCTAGGACAGCAAGCTAACTATGGCTACACCTTC. Translation: CASSLGQQANYGYTF. Combining the CDR3 with reference TRBV19 and TRBJ1-2 gives the whole variable domain DGGITQSPKYLFRKEGQNVTLSCEQNLNHDAMYWYRQDPGQGLRLIYYSQIVNDFQKGDIAEGYSVSREKKESFPLTVTSAQKNPTAFYLCASSLGQQANYGYTFGSGTRLTVV.

This clone was detected once. This chain joins TRBV11-1 and TRBJ2-1, with a tentative D call TRBD2 (5 bases). V lost 5 bases to trimming and J lost 7 bases, with 21 bases between them. CDR1 and CDR2 from the germline V gene are SGHAT and FQDESV (reference sequence). The CDR3 loop spans 16 amino acids. CDR3 bases: TGTGCCAGCAGCCCGCTGTCGGGGTTATCGAGGAATGAGCAGTTCTTC. Its protein product is CASSPLSGLSRNEQFF.

The chain employs TRBV28 and TRBJ1-5; 9 positions agree with TRBD1. Germline V lookup: CDR1 MDHEN, CDR2 SYDVKM. The CDR3 extends over 16 amino acids. Trimming cost V 3 bases and J 6 bases; bases outside gene matches: 9. DNA of the CDR3: TGTGCCAGCAGTTTCCCCGGACAGGGGTCGGGTCAGCCCCAGCATTTT. This codes for CASSFPGQGSGQPQHF.

This chain connects TRBV14 to TRBJ2-2; maybe TRBD1 (6 bases). The germline V gene encodes CDR1 SGHDN and CDR2 FVKESK. The CDR3 loop spans 14 amino acids. V shed 6 bases and J shed 5 bases, with 13 bases lying between them. Here the CDR3 reads CASSRDIGTGELFF. The DNA of the CDR3 is TGTGCCAGCAGTCGGGACATAGGGACCGGGGAGCTGTTTTTT.

The V gene is TRBV25-1, the J gene TRBJ2-2; D possibly corresponds to TRBD1 (6 bases). The V gene lost 2 bases and the J gene lost 4 bases, with 14 bases spanning the gap. Germline CDR1 reads MGHDK; CDR2 reads SYGVNS. This CDR3 region has 16 residues. In DNA form, the CDR3 reads TGTGCCAGCAGTGAACCTGACAGGTTGGGCACCGGGGAGCTGTTTTTT. This encodes CASSEPDRLGTGELFF.

CDR3 nucleotide sequence: TGCGCCAGCAGCCAATTGCGGGGGGGCTGGAATGAGCAGTTCTTC. Amino acid sequence: CASSQLRGGWNEQFF. The chain combines TRBV4-1 with TRBJ2-1, with 9 bases aligning to TRBD2. V shed 2 bases, J shed 7 bases, and the junction held 6 bases outside the gene matches. This CDR3 has 15 residues. Germline V CDR1 and CDR2: MGHRA, YSYEKL.

The chain carries TRBV5-1 and TRBJ2-3; 8 bases map to TRBD1. The J segment lost 1 base and the V segment lost 3 bases, leaving 7 bases of the junction unmatched. This CDR3 has 16 amino acids. Germline CDR1 reads SGHRS; CDR2 reads YFSETQ. The CDR3 coding sequence is TGCGCCAGCAGCTCCGGGACAGGCACTGGCACAGATACGCAGTATTTT. The encoded protein is CASSSGTGTGTDTQYF.

The chain links TRBV2 to TRBJ2-1; 10 nucleotides align to TRBD2. CDR1 is SNHLY, CDR2 FYNNEI, per germline. Germline trimming cut 4 bases from V and 6 bases from J; bases unmatched to any gene: 9. The CDR3 has 16 amino acids. Here the CDR3 DNA reads TGTGCCAGCAGTGTCTGGGAAACTAGCGGGACCAATGAGCAGTTCTTC. Residues: CASSVWETSGTNEQFF.

The chain has TRBV19 and TRBJ2-7; D gene ambiguous. Germline CDR1 is LNHDA and CDR2 is SQIVND (reference sequence). With 5 bases removed from V and 1 base from J, the gap between germline ends came to 15 bases. The CDR3 runs 15 residues. The CDR3 loop is CASSLNLYNSYEQYF. DNA for the CDR3: TGTGCCAGTAGTCTTAATCTCTATAATTCCTACGAGCAGTACTTC.

The chain links TRBV2 to TRBJ1-6; D uncertain. The CDR3 runs to 16 residues. The V gene lost 0 bases and the J gene lost 14 bases, with 20 bases spanning the gap. Germline V gene sequence: CDR1 SNHLY, CDR2 FYNNEI. As DNA, the CDR3 is TGTGCCAGCAGTGAAGCGCGGGGAGGACCGAGGAAGGCCCTCCACTTT. This codes for CASSEARGGPRKALHF.

The chain links TRBV6-5 to TRBJ1-1; D is unresolved. The V gene lost 2 bases and the J gene lost 7 bases, with 5 bases spanning the gap. Germline lookup yields CDR1 MNHEY and CDR2 SVGAGI. This CDR3 has 11 amino acids. CDR3 region: CASSYPGEAFF. In DNA, the CDR3 is TGTGCCAGCAGTTACCCCGGTGAAGCTTTCTTT.

The chain links TRBV24-1 to TRBJ1-5; D not resolved. Germline values: CDR1 KGHDR, CDR2 SFDVKD. V dropped 7 bases and J dropped 0 bases, with 18 bases sitting between them. The CDR3 totals 17 residues. This CDR3 reads CATSPRAGEYSNQPQHF. The CDR3 DNA follows: TGTGCCACCAGCCCACGAGCGGGAGAATATAGCAATCAGCCCCAGCATTTT.

V and J are TRBV28 and TRBJ1-1; 7 nucleotides agree with TRBD1. J lost 8 bases, V lost 7 bases, and 4 bases had no gene match. Per the germline V gene, CDR1 is MDHEN and CDR2 is SYDVKM. The CDR3 loop spans 11 amino acids. The CDR3: CASIEDREAFF. CDR3 nucleotide sequence: TGTGCCAGCATCGAGGACAGGGAAGCTTTCTTT.

CDR3 residues: CASSASRDTEAFF. The CDR3, as DNA: TGTGCCAGCTCAGCAAGCCGTGACACTGAAGCTTTCTTT. V usage is TRBV18 and J usage is TRBJ1-1, with D unclear. The CDR3 covers 13 residues. Germline V gives CDR1 KGHSH, CDR2 LQKENI. Trimming left V 5 bases short and J 3 bases short, with 10 bases between.